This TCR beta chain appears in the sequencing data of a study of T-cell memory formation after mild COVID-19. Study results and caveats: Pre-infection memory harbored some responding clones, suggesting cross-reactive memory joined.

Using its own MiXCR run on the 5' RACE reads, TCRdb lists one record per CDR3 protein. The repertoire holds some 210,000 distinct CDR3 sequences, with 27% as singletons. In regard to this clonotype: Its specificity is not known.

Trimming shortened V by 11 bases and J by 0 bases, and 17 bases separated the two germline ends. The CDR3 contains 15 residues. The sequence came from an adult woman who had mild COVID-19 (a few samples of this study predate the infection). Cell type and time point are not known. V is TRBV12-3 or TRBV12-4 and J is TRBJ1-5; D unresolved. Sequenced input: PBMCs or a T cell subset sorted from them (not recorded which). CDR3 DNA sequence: TGTGCCTCAGCTGCGGCGGGTCATAGCAATCAGCCCCAGCATTTT. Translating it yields CASAAAGHSNQPQHF.